This T cell receptor beta chain originates from a study of read filtering for tumor transcriptome and immune sequencing. The library was built from around 400 ng RNA with molecular barcoded adaptors for alpha/delta and beta/gamma chains. From the reads, TCRdb called clonotypes with MiXCR, one entry per CDR3 protein. The data show about 130,000 distinct CDR3 sequences, 13% seen once. Germline V gene sequence: CDR1 MNHEY, CDR2 SMNVEV (reference sequence). CDR3 length: 15 amino acids. Trimming took off 4 bases at V and 0 bases at J, with 10 bases between the two ends. This clonotype was counted ten times or more.

The genes are TRBV27 and TRBJ1-3, with D possibly being TRBD1 (5 bases). The specimen was a population of CD138-negative cells sorted from bone marrow. This receptor was identified in a donor aged 40 or over with multiple myeloma. This chain's CDR3 is CASSSPGTSGNTIYF. The CDR3 region has the DNA TGTGCCAGCAGTTCCCCAGGGACCTCTGGAAACACCATATATTTT.